These 23 T cell receptor beta chains were all obtained from the same sample, sequenced in a study of T cells in Graves' hyperthyroidism and ophthalmopathy. RNA transcripts yielded amplified TCR beta CDR3 regions. When the TCR CDR3 underwent first-round RT-PCR, the HTBI primer set was used. TCRdb reprocessed the multiplex PCR reads with MiXCR, giving one entry per CDR3 protein. The sample has 480,000 or so distinct CDR3 sequences; around 50% are singletons. The sequenced material came from peripheral blood or thyroid tissue (not recorded which). The receptors were sampled from an adult woman with Graves' disease, either hyperthyroidism or ophthalmopathy (not recorded which).

V is TRBV2 and J is TRBJ1-5; 8 bases are shared with TRBD1. The CDR3 is 16 residues long. Trimming at V came to 4 bases and at J to 0 bases, leaving 5 bases not matched to a gene. CDR1 and CDR2 from the germline V gene are SNHLY and FYNNEI. The CDR3 nucleotides are TGTGCCAGCAGTGGCAGGGGGCGGGATAGCAATCAGCCCCAGCATTTT. Encoded protein: CASSGRGRDSNQPQHF.

The gene calls are TRBV29-1 and TRBJ1-6; D perhaps matches TRBD1 (5 bases). Per germline, CDR1 SQVTM and CDR2 ANQGSEA. The V and J ends lost 5 bases and 6 bases respectively, with 14 bases between them. The CDR3 contains 14 residues. CDR3 protein: CSVLDGASNSPLHF. CDR3 nucleotides: TGCAGCGTTCTAGATGGGGCGTCTAATTCACCCCTCCACTTT.

J is TRBJ2-5 and V is TRBV24-1; D gene uncertain. The V end lost 3 bases, the J end lost 0 bases, and 4 bases lay between the germline ends. CDR1 and CDR2 (germline): KGHDR, SFDVKD. This CDR3 is 13 amino acids long. The CDR3 reads CATSDHYQETQYF. The CDR3 DNA is TGTGCCACCAGTGATCACTACCAAGAGACCCAGTACTTC.

There are many counts of this clonotype. The CDR3 DNA reads as TGTGCCAGCAGTGGACAGGGGGCATGGGGTTCACCCCTCCACTTT. Translation gives CASSGQGAWGSPLHF. The genes are TRBV12-3 or TRBV12-4 and TRBJ1-6; 11 bases align to TRBD1. This CDR3 has 15 amino acids. The J segment lost 9 bases and the V segment lost 5 bases, leaving 6 bases of the junction unmatched.

As concerns this clonotype: A read error may explain this, as a much larger clone is one base away. The chain combines TRBV20-1 with TRBJ2-2, with TRBD1 identical over 7 bases. Trimming cost V 2 bases and J 4 bases; bases outside gene matches: 13. Germline V lookup: CDR1 DFQATT, CDR2 SNEGSKA (reference sequence). The CDR3 is 17 residues long. DNA for the CDR3: TGCAGTGCTAGAAGTGGGGGCACAGGGGCTCTCACCGGGGAGCTGTTTTTT. Translated, it gives CSARSGGTGALTGELFF.

The chain has TRBV5-1 and TRBJ1-5; D gene unclear. Germline CDR1 SGHRS, CDR2 YFSETQ. V was cut by 3 bases and J by 0 bases, with 13 bases left in between. The CDR3 covers 16 residues. The CDR3 DNA sequence: TGCGCCAGCAGCTCGCCGGAGGCCTATAGCAATCAGCCCCAGCATTTT. Residues: CASSSPEAYSNQPQHF.

This clonotype was seen many times. The chain uses TRBV6-6 and TRBJ2-6, with D tentatively TRBD1 or TRBD2 (5 bases each). The CDR3 length is 17 residues. V shed 6 bases and J shed 1 base, with 16 bases lying between them. In germline, CDR1 is MNHNY, CDR2 SVGAGI (reference sequence). The CDR3 sequence: CASRPTDGTSGANVLTF. In nucleotides, the CDR3 is TGTGCCAGCAGACCTACGGACGGGACGTCTGGGGCCAACGTCCTGACTTTC.

This chain uses TRBV7-2 with TRBJ1-5; D is unclear. Trimming shortened V by 3 bases and J by 5 bases, and 8 bases separated the two germline ends. In germline, CDR1 is SGHTA, CDR2 FQGNSA. This CDR3 contains 13 residues. This CDR3 reads CASSLNDDQPQHF. The CDR3 DNA follows: TGTGCCAGCAGCTTGAACGATGATCAGCCCCAGCATTTT.

The rearrangement links TRBV29-1 to TRBJ1-3; D possibly corresponds to TRBD1 (5 bases). The germline V gene encodes CDR1 SQVTM and CDR2 ANQGSEA. The CDR3 runs 13 residues. With 5 bases removed from V and 1 base from J, the gap between germline ends came to 9 bases. The CDR3 bases are TGCAGCGTTTGGACATTTTCTGGAAACACCATATATTTT. Translation gives CSVWTFSGNTIYF.

The table lists this clonotype with many counts. The rearrangement links TRBV29-1 to TRBJ1-4; 8 nucleotides align to TRBD1. With 5 bases clipped from V and 10 bases from J, the junction kept 9 bases outside the gene matches. This CDR3 spans 13 amino acids. Per germline, CDR1 SQVTM and CDR2 ANQGSEA. The CDR3 DNA follows: TGCAGCGTTCCCGGGACAGGATCTGGAAAACTGTTTTTT. It encodes CSVPGTGSGKLFF.

This clonotype came up a few times. The chain joins TRBV7-9 to TRBJ2-5; the match to TRBD2 covers 11 bases. The CDR3 is 16 amino acids. Germline V gives CDR1 SEHNR, CDR2 FQNEAQ (reference sequence). V lost 5 bases and J lost 5; bases outside the gene matches: 10. CDR3 nucleotide sequence: TGTGCCAGCAGCCCGACGACTAGCGGGAAGGGGGAGACCCAGTACTTC. The encoded protein is CASSPTTSGKGETQYF.

This rearrangement joins TRBV29-1 to TRBJ1-2; D unresolved. The length of the CDR3 is 11 residues. Germline V gene lookup returns CDR1 SQVTM and CDR2 ANQGSEA. The germline V and J ends were trimmed by 4 bases and 7 bases, with 10 bases remaining between them. The CDR3 DNA reads as TGCAGCGTTGCAACGGGCACTGGCTACACCTTC. Its translation is CSVATGTGYTF.

The rearrangement links TRBV11-2 to TRBJ1-2, with D unclear. V was pared by 5 bases and J by 10 bases, with 11 bases between. The CDR3 loop spans 11 amino acids. The germline gives CDR1 SGHAT, CDR2 FQNNGV. CDR3: CASSSYSSYTF. Here the CDR3 DNA reads TGTGCCAGCAGCAGTTACAGCTCCTACACCTTC.

This clonotype was seen repeatedly, ten times or more. V and J are TRBV6-1 and TRBJ1-5; D ambiguous. The CDR3 contains 14 residues. V was shortened by 8 bases and J by 0 bases, with 11 bases between the two germline ends. Germline V gene sequence: CDR1 MNHNS, CDR2 SASEGT. CDR3 sequence: CASCVGVSNQPQHF. The CDR3 nucleotides read TGTGCCAGCTGCGTAGGAGTTAGCAATCAGCCCCAGCATTTT.

This sequence joins TRBV20-1 and TRBJ1-4; possible D gene TRBD1, 6 bases. The V gene lost 3 bases and the J gene lost 7 bases, with 15 bases spanning the gap. CDR1 and CDR2 from the germline V gene are DFQATT and SNEGSKA (reference sequence). This CDR3 has 14 residues. DNA of the CDR3: TGCAGTGCTAGTTATGGGGGGCCAGGTGAAAAACTGTTTTTT. It yields the protein CSASYGGPGEKLFF.

Comment on this clonotype: The junction departs from germline at one end; a sequencing error may be responsible. The genes are TRBV3-1 and TRBJ2-5, with D unclear. The CDR3 is made up of 13 amino acids. Germline CDR1 and CDR2: LGHDT and YNNKEL (reference sequence). CDR3 in amino acids: CASSQLSSETQHF. The CDR3 DNA reads as TGTGCCAGCAGCCAACTGTCCTCAGAGACCCAGCACTTC.

This clonotype was found many times. The V call is TRBV12-3 or TRBV12-4, the J call TRBJ1-2; a possible D gene is TRBD1 (6 bases). CDR3 size: 12 residues. V was shortened by 2 bases and J by 6 bases, with 7 bases between the two germline ends. The CDR3 is CASSLRGNGYTF. Written as DNA, the CDR3 is TGTGCCAGCAGTTTAAGGGGGAATGGCTACACCTTC.

This clonotype showed up just once. The V and J genes are TRBV7-9 and TRBJ1-5; 7 nucleotides line up with TRBD1. Germline V lookup: CDR1 SEHNR, CDR2 FQNEAQ (reference sequence). The CDR3 is made up of 14 amino acids. The V segment lost 5 bases and the J segment 1 base; nucleotides outside the gene matches: 2. The CDR3 sequence is CASSMTGSNQPQHF. In DNA, the CDR3 is TGTGCCAGCAGCATGACAGGGAGCAATCAGCCCCAGCATTTT.

This clonotype was seen many times. V gene TRBV7-9 combines with J gene TRBJ2-7; weak D call: TRBD2 (6 bases). This CDR3 spans 15 amino acids. Germline assignment: CDR1 SEHNR and CDR2 FQNEAQ (reference sequence). V shed 1 base and J shed 3 bases, with 13 bases lying between them. The CDR3 reads CASSLEWTTLYEQYF. In DNA form, the CDR3 reads TGTGCCAGCAGCTTAGAGTGGACTACCCTCTACGAGCAGTACTTC.

This clonotype was detected only a few times. The rearrangement uses TRBV29-1 and TRBJ1-3, with 7 positions matching TRBD1. Germline values: CDR1 SQVTM, CDR2 ANQGSEA. The length of the CDR3 is 14 residues. The V and J ends lost 4 bases and 2 bases, in that order; junction bases with no gene match: 5. In DNA form, the CDR3 reads TGCAGCGTTGTTCTCGACAGGGCTGGAAACACCATATATTTT. It is translated as CSVVLDRAGNTIYF.

The rearrangement links TRBV7-6 to TRBJ2-7; no definite D call. V gave up 8 bases and J gave up 0 bases, with 17 bases separating them. The CDR3 is made up of 15 amino acids. Germline values: CDR1 SGHVS, CDR2 FNYEAQ. CDR3: CASSPTSDRSYEQYF. In nucleotides, the CDR3 is TGTGCCAGCTCACCGACCAGCGACCGCTCCTACGAGCAGTACTTC.

This clonotype occurred once. V gene TRBV20-1 combines with J gene TRBJ2-7, with D perhaps given as TRBD1 or TRBD2 (6 bases each). The DNA end lines up better with TRBJ2-5; the J call may be wrong. This CDR3 has 15 residues. CDR1 is DFQATT, CDR2 SNEGSKA, per germline (reference sequence). The CDR3 is CSAGGPDRKEETQYF. In DNA form, the CDR3 reads TGCAGTGCTGGGGGGCCCGACAGGAAGGAAGAGACCCAGTACTTC.

This clonotype was picked up many times. V and J are TRBV5-1 and TRBJ2-7, with 7 bases fitting TRBD2. This CDR3 contains 15 residues. Germline CDR1 and CDR2: SGHRS and YFSETQ. V was pared by 0 bases and J by 3 bases, with 6 bases of the junction left unmatched. This CDR3 reads CASSLDGRGLYEQYF. The CDR3 bases are TGCGCCAGCAGCTTGGATGGGAGGGGTCTCTACGAGCAGTACTTC.